The next 8 T cell receptor beta chains were all read from a single sample in a study of cytomegalovirus exposure and HLA in healthy donors. Both 60 Vbeta primers and 13 Jbeta primers went into the PCR. The protocol was immunoSEQ multiplex PCR, while the TCRdb copy is restricted to in-frame clones and leaves out a portion. Here the sample spans under 200,000 clones, approximately 80% being singletons. Sequenced material: PBMCs. The receptors derive from a woman aged 50 to 65 in good health and CMV-seropositive.

The count of this clone is one. V usage is TRBV19 and J usage is TRBJ1-1; D possibly corresponds to TRBD1 (5 bases). CDR1 and CDR2 (germline): LNHDA, SQIVND (reference sequence). The CDR3 contains 13 residues. Trimming left V 6 bases short and J 3 bases short, with 11 bases between. This CDR3 is CASRGRVDTEAFF. The CDR3 DNA sequence: TGTGCCAGTAGGGGCAGGGTGGACACTGAAGCTTTCTTT.

The rearrangement links TRBV7-2 to TRBJ2-5; 8 nucleotides line up with TRBD2. Germline loops: CDR1 SGHTA, CDR2 FQGNSA. This CDR3 has 16 amino acids. V lost 0 bases and J lost 1; bases outside the gene matches: 4. In DNA form, the CDR3 reads TGTGCCAGCAGCTTAGCCCCAGCGGGGGCCCAAGAGACCCAGTACTTC. This gives the protein CASSLAPAGAQETQYF.

V gene TRBV5-1 combines with J gene TRBJ2-7; TRBD2 aligns across 7 bases. CDR1 and CDR2 (germline): SGHRS, YFSETQ. V lost 4 bases to trimming and J lost 7 bases; unmatched junction nucleotides: 17. The CDR3 length is 16 residues. The CDR3 spells CASSPRSSGGMREQYF. The DNA for the CDR3 is TGCGCCAGCAGCCCAAGATCATCCGGGGGGATGCGAGAGCAGTACTTC.

This chain connects TRBV6-6 to TRBJ1-5; 7 positions match TRBD1. Trimming cost V 6 bases and J 0 bases; bases outside gene matches: 8. CDR1 MNHNY and CDR2 SVGAGI come from the germline V gene (reference sequence). This CDR3 region has 16 residues. The DNA of the CDR3 is TGTGCCAGCAGATGGGCTGACAGGGATAGCAATCAGCCCCAGCATTTT. Protein sequence: CASRWADRDSNQPQHF.

The rearrangement uses TRBV5-4 and TRBJ2-3; the match to TRBD2 covers 10 bases. This CDR3 spans 16 amino acids. CDR1 is SGHNT and CDR2 is YYREEE in the germline V gene (reference sequence). The junction had 3 bases not matched to a gene; V was cut back by 2 bases and J by 0 bases. The CDR3 DNA reads as TGTGCCAGCAGCTTTCGACTAGCGGGTAGCACAGATACGCAGTATTTT. This gives the protein CASSFRLAGSTDTQYF.

This rearrangement joins TRBV5-1 to TRBJ1-1, with 7 bases fitting TRBD1. V trimming: 4 bases; J trimming: 1 base; junction bases outside the gene matches: 4. Germline lookup yields CDR1 SGHRS and CDR2 YFSETQ. This CDR3 has 14 amino acids. The chain's CDR3 is CASSEGQSNTEAFF. In DNA form, the CDR3 reads TGCGCCAGCAGCGAGGGACAGTCGAACACTGAAGCTTTCTTT.

Only a few counts were recorded for this clone. This sequence joins TRBV7-6 and TRBJ2-6; 8 nucleotides agree with TRBD2. V was clipped by 6 bases and J by 0 bases; unmatched bases: 10. The CDR3 covers 18 residues. Germline V lookup: CDR1 SGHVS, CDR2 FNYEAQ. The DNA of the CDR3 is TGTGCCAGCAGTCCCCGCCCGGGAGGGGGCTCTGGGGCCAACGTCCTGACTTTC. This codes for CASSPRPGGGSGANVLTF.

This clone was seen more than once but under ten times. The chain joins TRBV10-2 to TRBJ2-2, with 7 bases lining up with TRBD1. CDR1 WSHSY and CDR2 SAAADI come from the germline V gene. The length of the CDR3 is 16 residues. The V and J ends lost 3 bases and 1 base, in that order; junction bases with no gene match: 5. CDR3: CASSDPGQRNTGELFF. In nucleotides, the CDR3 is TGCGCCAGCAGTGATCCGGGACAGCGGAACACCGGGGAGCTGTTTTTT.